A selection of T cell receptor beta chains follows, all from one sample in a study of beta chain features in type 1 diabetes. Clones were read by immunoSEQ multiplex PCR, and TCRdb kept only the in-frame ones, dropping some. The table shows 250,000 or so clones, with 25% to 30% occurring only once. Sequencing was carried out using central memory CD4+ T cells from blood. The receptors were gathered from a man in his thirties or forties in good health. Both conserved end residues are part of each CDR3. D genes are given only for firm matches. The size of a clone is reported for some rows only, either as once, few or many, or as a class for expanded clones.

j_call clone_size d_call v_call cdr3_aa cdr3_nt
TRBJ2-3 NA TRBD2 TRBV11-3 CASSLRAGGTDTQYF TGTGCCAGCAGCTTACGAGCGGGGGGCACAGATACGCAGTATTTT
TRBJ2-1 NA TRBD2 TRBV9 CASSVLAGDRAYNEQFF TGTGCCAGCAGCGTATTAGCGGGGGACCGGGCCTACAATGAGCAGTTCTTC
TRBJ2-7 few NA TRBV15 CATSNLVIGQTYEQYF TGTGCCACCAGCAACTTGGTCATAGGACAGACGTACGAGCAGTACTTC
TRBJ1-3 NA NA TRBV15 CATSRDRGLGNTIYF TGTGCCACCAGCAGAGATCGGGGACTCGGAAACACCATATATTTT
TRBJ1-2 many NA TRBV30 CAWSVLSAIGYTF TGTGCCTGGAGTGTATTGAGTGCGATCGGCTACACCTTC
TRBJ2-4 few NA TRBV11-2 CASSLSGTRGNIQYF TGTGCCAGCAGCTTATCGGGGACAAGGGGGAACATTCAGTACTTC
TRBJ2-3 few TRBD2 TRBV10-3 CAISRLAQQDTQYF TGTGCCATCAGTCGACTAGCCCAACAAGATACGCAGTATTTT
TRBJ1-5 once NA TRBV28 CASSSGGPVGPQHF TGTGCCAGCAGTTCCGGGGGGCCCGTCGGGCCCCAGCATTTT
TRBJ2-3 few NA TRBV19 CATQQRGPLDTQYF TGTGCCACACAACAGAGGGGACCTCTAGATACGCAGTATTTT
TRBJ2-7 NA NA TRBV7-2 CASSPLGPKGHEQYF TGTGCCAGCAGCCCCCTCGGCCCTAAAGGGCACGAGCAGTACTTC
TRBJ2-5 few NA TRBV7-2 CASSPPRRSSQETQYF TGTGCCAGCAGCCCGCCTCGTCGGAGCAGTCAAGAGACCCAGTACTTC
TRBJ1-3 few NA TRBV23-1 CASRSQGIFGNTIYF TGCGCCAGCAGGTCACAGGGTATCTTCGGAAACACCATATATTTT
TRBJ1-4 NA NA TRBV30 CAWSVNAGTLHEKLFF TGTGCCTGGAGTGTCAACGCAGGGACCCTCCATGAAAAACTGTTTTTT
TRBJ2-1 few NA TRBV5-1 CASSLLGEQFF TGCGCCAGCAGCTTGTTAGGTGAGCAGTTCTTC
TRBJ1-1 NA NA TRBV5-1 CASRPNLNEGTEAFF TGCGCCAGCAGGCCTAACCTCAATGAAGGCACTGAAGCTTTCTTT
TRBJ2-7 NA NA TRBV10-2 CASSDPLSYEQYF TGCGCCAGCAGTGACCCACTTTCCTACGAGCAGTACTTC
TRBJ1-1 NA NA TRBV28 CASSLGNSRTVNTEAFF TGTGCCAGCAGTTTAGGGAACTCGAGGACCGTGAACACTGAAGCTTTCTTT
TRBJ2-5 few NA TRBV10-3 CAISEGSETQYF TGTGCCATCAGTGAGGGGTCGGAGACCCAGTACTTC
TRBJ1-1 NA NA TRBV7-2 CASSLSGGENTEAFF TGTGCCAGCAGCTTAAGCGGGGGGGAGAACACTGAAGCTTTCTTT
TRBJ2-2 NA NA TRBV5-1 CASSVDTTNTGELFF TGCGCCAGCAGCGTGGACACAACGAACACCGGGGAGCTGTTTTTT
TRBJ1-2 few TRBD1 TRBV5-1 CASSSGEGQIYGYTF TGCGCCAGCAGCTCCGGAGAGGGACAGATTTATGGCTACACCTTC
TRBJ2-7 NA NA TRBV30 CAWSNGGPPYEQYF TGTGCCTGGAGTAACGGGGGCCCCCCCTACGAGCAGTACTTC
TRBJ2-5 few TRBD2 TRBV11-2 CASGPRTSGRIVTQYF TGTGCCAGCGGTCCAAGGACTAGCGGGAGGATAGTGACCCAGTACTTC
TRBJ2-1 NA NA TRBV30 CAWTKGASYNEQFF TGTGCCTGGACGAAAGGAGCGTCCTACAATGAGCAGTTCTTC
TRBJ1-1 few NA TRBV7-2 CASSLEGNTEAFF TGTGCCAGCAGCTTAGAAGGGAACACTGAAGCTTTCTTT
TRBJ2-3 NA NA TRBV4-3 CASSQGRLSDTQYF TGCGCCAGCAGCCAAGGAAGGCTCTCAGATACGCAGTATTTT
TRBJ2-7 few NA TRBV2 CASKETRGEQYF TGTGCCAGCAAGGAGACCCGGGGCGAGCAGTACTTC
TRBJ2-3 once NA TRBV7-8 CASSLQGGISPDTQYF TGTGCCAGCAGCTTACAGGGGGGGATTTCTCCAGATACGCAGTATTTT
TRBJ1-1 few NA TRBV30 CAWGRISNTEAFF TGTGCCTGGGGGAGGATCTCGAACACTGAAGCTTTCTTT
TRBJ1-1 NA NA TRBV7-2 CASSLVVRTEAFF TGTGCCAGCAGCTTAGTAGTTAGGACTGAAGCTTTCTTT
TRBJ2-5 few TRBD1 TRBV7-7 CASSSGTGGETQYF TGTGCCAGCAGCTCCGGGACAGGGGGAGAGACCCAGTACTTC
TRBJ2-5 NA TRBD2 TRBV30 CALTGGGLGETQYF TGTGCCCTTACCGGCGGGGGGCTTGGGGAGACCCAGTACTTC
TRBJ2-3 NA NA TRBV19 CASKGRTDTQYF TGTGCCAGTAAGGGGAGGACAGATACGCAGTATTTT
TRBJ2-5 NA TRBD2 TRBV7-2 CASSSGGSSGGETQYF TGTGCCAGCAGCTCCGGAGGTTCTAGCGGGGGTGAGACCCAGTACTTC
TRBJ1-6 NA NA TRBV20-1 CSARGGDILHF TGCAGTGCTAGGGGGGGAGACATACTCCACTTT
TRBJ1-3 NA NA TRBV25-1 CASSPPAGLGNTIYF TGTGCCAGCAGTCCCCCCGCAGGGCTCGGAAACACCATATATTTT
TRBJ2-5 NA NA TRBV19 CASSQQGRFQETQYF TGTGCCAGTAGCCAACAGGGAAGATTCCAAGAGACCCAGTACTTC
TRBJ2-3 few NA TRBV6-5 CASSPLTRDTQYF TGTGCCAGCAGCCCTCTTACTAGAGATACGCAGTATTTT
TRBJ2-7 NA TRBD1 TRBV6-9 CASSSGTGSYEQYF TGTGCCAGCAGTTCCGGGACAGGCTCCTACGAGCAGTACTTC
TRBJ2-1 NA TRBD2 TRBV10-2 CASREGEGREQFF TGCGCCAGCAGAGAAGGGGAGGGACGTGAGCAGTTCTTC
TRBJ2-6 NA NA TRBV5-4 CASSADSSGANVLTF TGTGCCAGCAGCGCGGACAGCTCCGGGGCCAACGTCCTGACTTTC
TRBJ2-3 NA TRBD2 TRBV7-9 CASSLDRRREGTDTQYF TGTGCCAGCAGCTTAGATCGACGCAGGGAGGGTACAGATACGCAGTATTTT
TRBJ2-7 NA NA TRBV5-1 CASRVQVSVYEQYF TGCGCCAGCAGGGTTCAGGTGAGCGTCTACGAGCAGTACTTC
TRBJ2-7 NA NA TRBV5-1 CASSLDYEQYF TGCGCCAGCAGCTTGGACTACGAGCAGTACTTC
TRBJ1-1 few NA TRBV30 CAWSAMQVNTEAFF TGTGCCTGGAGTGCCATGCAGGTGAACACTGAAGCTTTCTTT
TRBJ2-5 NA TRBD1 TRBV5-6 CASSFGQEETQYF TGTGCCAGCAGCTTTGGACAGGAAGAGACCCAGTACTTC
TRBJ2-5 few NA TRBV30 CAWTPGAKETQYF TGTGCCTGGACCCCGGGGGCCAAAGAGACCCAGTACTTC
TRBJ1-1 NA NA TRBV29-1 CSVLRGLNTEAFF TGCAGCGTATTAAGGGGCTTGAACACTGAAGCTTTCTTT
TRBJ2-5 NA TRBD2 TRBV5-4 CASSLPSGAKETQYF TGTGCCAGCAGCTTGCCTAGCGGGGCGAAAGAGACCCAGTACTTC
TRBJ2-1 NA NA TRBV20-1 CSARRGEEQFF TGCAGTGCTAGGAGAGGGGAAGAGCAGTTCTTC
TRBJ2-3 many NA TRBV4-2 CASSQTAGPRADTQYF TGTGCCAGCAGCCAGACCGCAGGACCCAGGGCAGATACGCAGTATTTT